These 19 T cell receptor beta chains originate from one sample sequenced in a study of blood T cells in healthy people across ages. The authors ran a second PCR of about 7 to 11 cycles using a sample-barcoded 5' primer and a J-beta primer mix. From the 5' RACE reads, TCRdb called clonotypes with MiXCR, one entry per CDR3 protein. This sample has about 570,000 distinct CDR3 sequences, with 25% to 30% found just once. The sample was blood. The receptors come from a woman in her 70s in good health.

This clonotype was recorded once. The chain joins TRBV6-2 or TRBV6-3 to TRBJ2-4; a weak D match, TRBD1 (5 bases). The V end lost 7 bases, the J end lost 0 bases, and 13 bases lay between the germline ends. Germline CDR1 reads MNHEY; CDR2 reads SVGEGT. This CDR3 has 15 amino acids. CDR3 protein: CASKTEALAKNIQYF. The CDR3 DNA reads TGTGCCAGCAAGACAGAGGCACTAGCCAAAAACATTCAGTACTTC.

This clonotype was detected a few times. The rearrangement links TRBV7-2 to TRBJ1-4, with 9 positions matching TRBD1. The CDR3 covers 15 residues. The trim removed 4 bases at V and 6 bases at J, leaving 6 bases unmatched. The germline gives CDR1 SGHTA, CDR2 FQGNSA. The CDR3 spells CASSSGQGRDEKLFF. DNA of the CDR3: TGTGCCAGCAGCTCCGGACAGGGGAGGGATGAAAAACTGTTTTTT.

This clonotype appeared a single time. This chain links TRBV6-1 with TRBJ2-1; the D gene is possibly TRBD2 (6 bases). Germline lookup yields CDR1 MNHNS and CDR2 SASEGT. The V gene lost 6 bases and the J gene lost 3 bases, with 24 bases spanning the gap. This CDR3 has 18 amino acids. The CDR3 DNA reads as TGTGCCAGCAGGACAAATACTAGAGGAGCGGGCCTCTACAATGAGCAGTTCTTC. This sequence encodes CASRTNTRGAGLYNEQFF.

The V call is TRBV20-1, the J call TRBJ2-7, with a tentative D call TRBD2 (6 bases). Trimming removed 5 bases at V and 0 bases at J, with 14 bases between. The germline V gene has CDR1 DFQATT and CDR2 SNEGSKA (reference sequence). The CDR3 sequence is 14 residues long. CDR3 residues: CSAGAPGVSYEQYF. DNA for the CDR3: TGCAGTGCTGGGGCGCCGGGGGTCTCCTACGAGCAGTACTTC.

The V and J genes are TRBV4-2 and TRBJ2-5, with 13 positions matching TRBD2. The V gene's germline CDR1 is LGHNA and CDR2 YNFKEQ. Germline trimming cut 5 bases from V and 4 bases from J; bases unmatched to any gene: 4. The CDR3 runs to 15 residues. CDR3 region: CASSTGTSGVETQYF. DNA for the CDR3: TGTGCCAGCAGCACGGGGACTAGCGGGGTAGAGACCCAGTACTTC.

This clonotype was seen only a few times. The chain employs TRBV24-1 and TRBJ1-5, with D maybe TRBD1 (5 bases). Trimming removed 2 bases from V and 6 bases from J, with 16 bases in between. This CDR3 spans 16 amino acids. CDR1 is KGHDR and CDR2 is SFDVKD in the germline V gene. The chain's CDR3 is CATSDSGRGARQPQHF. The CDR3 region has the DNA TGTGCCACCAGTGATTCGGGAAGGGGAGCACGTCAGCCCCAGCATTTT.

CDR3 amino acids: CSGKTGATEAFF. The DNA of the CDR3 is TGCAGCGGGAAGACAGGGGCCACTGAAGCTTTCTTT. This chain connects TRBV29-1 to TRBJ1-1, with 8 bases identical to TRBD1. The germline V gene encodes CDR1 SQVTM and CDR2 ANQGSEA. This CDR3 is built from 12 residues. V lost 7 bases, J lost 4 bases, and 5 bases stayed unmatched.

This chain connects TRBV12-3 or TRBV12-4 to TRBJ1-1; weak D call: TRBD1 (6 bases). This CDR3 comprises 13 residues. The V end lost 5 bases, the J end lost 5 bases, and 12 bases lay between the germline ends. The CDR3 is CASSTFQGTEAFF. The CDR3 coding sequence is TGTGCCAGCAGTACGTTCCAGGGGACTGAAGCTTTCTTT.

This sequence joins TRBV7-2 and TRBJ1-2; D not certain. Germline V CDR1 and CDR2: SGHTA, FQGNSA. Trimming took 0 bases from V and 6 from J, leaving 11 bases between them. This CDR3 has 14 amino acids. As DNA, the CDR3 is TGTGCCAGCAGCTTAGCCTGGAGAGGGCATGGCTACACCTTC. Its translation: CASSLAWRGHGYTF.

This clonotype was seen just once. The chain has TRBV27 and TRBJ1-2, with D unresolved. Looked up from germline, CDR1 is MNHEY and CDR2 is SMNVEV (reference sequence). This CDR3 contains 14 residues. V gave up 3 bases and J gave up 1 base, with 9 bases separating them. CDR3 sequence: CASSFRRSNYGYTF. The CDR3 nucleotides are TGTGCCAGCAGTTTTCGACGTAGTAACTATGGCTACACCTTC.

The chain links TRBV27 to TRBJ2-5; a weak D match, TRBD2 (6 bases). Germline lookup yields CDR1 MNHEY and CDR2 SMNVEV (reference sequence). V was clipped by 5 bases and J by 0 bases, with 16 bases between them. The CDR3 loop spans 16 amino acids. The DNA of the CDR3 is TGTGCCAGCAGTCTCCGTGGCGGGGAGAACCAAGAGACCCAGTACTTC. It specifies CASSLRGGENQETQYF.

V gene TRBV7-8 combines with J gene TRBJ2-7; D is ambiguous. Germline CDR1 reads SGHVS; CDR2 reads FQNEAQ. CDR3 length: 14 residues. Trimming shortened V by 1 base and J by 2 bases, and 9 bases separated the two germline ends. Here the CDR3 reads CASSLEVGTYEQYF. Written as DNA, the CDR3 is TGTGCCAGCAGCTTAGAGGTCGGAACCTACGAGCAGTACTTC.

V gene TRBV12-3 or TRBV12-4 combines with J gene TRBJ2-7, with D unresolved. This CDR3 comprises 15 residues. V was clipped by 5 bases and J by 2 bases, with 16 bases between them. The CDR3 region has the DNA TGTGCCAGCAGTAGGACCGGAGACATGGCCTACGAGCAGTACTTC. Translating gives CASSRTGDMAYEQYF.

The rearrangement uses TRBV5-1 and TRBJ2-5, with D tentatively TRBD2 (5 bases). Trimming left V 4 bases short and J 2 bases short, with 18 bases between. The CDR3 has 16 amino acids. CDR1 and CDR2 from the germline V gene are SGHRS and YFSETQ. The chain's CDR3 is CASSNNPGSAQETQYF. The CDR3 DNA follows: TGCGCCAGCAGCAATAACCCGGGAAGCGCACAAGAGACCCAGTACTTC.

This clonotype occurred a few times. This clone may be a read error of a much larger clone one base away. In nucleotides, the CDR3 is TGTGCCAGTAGACCAACGCAGGGGGCGTCTAATTCACCCCTCTACTTT. Protein product: CASRPTQGASNSPLYF. This chain uses TRBV19 with TRBJ1-6, with 8 bases matching TRBD1. This CDR3 is built from 16 residues. Germline CDR1 is LNHDA and CDR2 is SQIVND (reference sequence).

A few counts support this clonotype. The chain links TRBV20-1 to TRBJ1-3; perhaps TRBD1 as D (5 bases). V was shortened by 1 base and J by 4 bases, with 8 bases between the two germline ends. The CDR3 has 13 residues. CDR1 is DFQATT, CDR2 SNEGSKA, per germline (reference sequence). The CDR3, as DNA: TGCAGTGCTAGAGTCCCAGGGGGAAACACCATATATTTT. Amino acids: CSARVPGGNTIYF.

This clonotype came up a few times. J is TRBJ2-7 and V is TRBV6-2 or TRBV6-3; no firm D call. From germline, CDR1 is MNHEY and CDR2 SVGEGT. The CDR3 consists of 12 residues. Deletions cut 3 bases from V and 2 bases from J, with 5 bases between. CDR3 residues: CASSYAAYEQYF. The CDR3 nucleotides are TGTGCCAGCAGTTATGCTGCCTACGAGCAGTACTTC.

The chain couples TRBV5-1 to TRBJ1-2; 11 bases agree with TRBD1. The CDR3 spans 16 residues. Looked up from germline, CDR1 is SGHRS and CDR2 is YFSETQ. The J segment lost 6 bases and the V segment lost 4 bases, leaving 11 bases of the junction unmatched. CDR3 DNA sequence: TGCGCCAGCAGCAAGACTCCGGGACAGGGGGTTGATGGCTACACCTTC. It encodes CASSKTPGQGVDGYTF.

This clonotype showed up just a few times. The rearrangement links TRBV5-1 to TRBJ2-5; 11 bases agree with TRBD1. The CDR3 covers 16 residues. CDR1 and CDR2 from the germline V gene are SGHRS and YFSETQ. The V segment lost 0 bases and the J segment 5 bases; nucleotides outside the gene matches: 6. The chain's CDR3 is CASSLGTGGTLETQYF. The CDR3, as DNA: TGCGCCAGCAGCTTGGGGACAGGGGGCACGTTGGAGACCCAGTACTTC.